This T cell receptor (beta chain) was sequenced during a study of blood T cell repertoires in COVID-19. Study-level information: The study drew acute and convalescent COVID-19 samples from the United States, Italy and Spain. PBMCs, B-cell-depleted T cells, or T cells provided the cDNA or gDNA that made up the material.

The CDR3 runs 14 residues. CDR1 and CDR2 (germline): MNHNY, SVGAGI (reference sequence). The V gene end was trimmed by 2 bases and the J gene end by 2 bases; junction bases not matched to a gene: 2. Original processing notes: Reference gene primers were amplified, and this amplification served to estimate nucleated cell counts. TCRdb's table, derived via immunoSEQ multiplex PCR, lists solely in-frame clones and lacks some. V, J and clone size are taken as reported in that table, and D and trimming were inferred from the DNA itself. This sample has tens of thousands of clones; 78% occur once, and the top ten carry roughly 7.4%.

The clonotype was recovered from a woman aged 55-70 years with acute or convalescent COVID-19. The chain has TRBV6-6 and TRBJ2-5; 7 bases agree with TRBD1. The sequencing input was peripheral blood. CDR3 nucleotide sequence: TGTGCCAGCAGTTACCCGGGACAGCAAGAGACCCAGTACTTC. Its translation is CASSYPGQQETQYF.